Following are 8 T cell receptor beta chains from one sample sequenced in a study of identical twins. Via MiXCR, TCRdb re-called the 5' RACE reads, giving one row per CDR3 protein. Of approximately 190,000 distinct CDR3 sequences in the sample, about 15% were seen once. The same specimen was also included in a second study, on T cells expressing NK-cell markers.

The source material was CD8+ T cells sorted from blood. Source of these receptors: a young woman in good health.

This clonotype appeared many times. This rearrangement joins TRBV12-3 or TRBV12-4 to TRBJ2-1; no reliable D call. Between the trimmed V and J ends, which lost 0 bases and 10 bases, there was a span of 4 bases. The CDR3 consists of 11 residues. This CDR3 is CASSLAEEQFF. The CDR3 DNA is TGTGCCAGCAGTTTAGCGGAAGAGCAGTTCTTC.

The rearrangement uses TRBV12-3 or TRBV12-4 and TRBJ2-7, with no clear D. The CDR3 covers 16 residues. V shed 6 bases and J shed 5 bases, with 23 bases lying between them. The CDR3 DNA is TGTGCCAGCAGCCCTCTGCCCCAGCCCCTCAGTAACGAGCAGTACTTC. Amino acids: CASSPLPQPLSNEQYF.

Only a few counts were recorded for this clonotype. This sequence joins TRBV6-1 and TRBJ1-2; a possible D gene is TRBD1 (5 bases). Trimming cost V 1 base and J 6 bases, with 15 bases left between them. The CDR3 loop spans 15 amino acids. Germline assignment: CDR1 MNHNS and CDR2 SASEGT. The CDR3: CASSEDRRVHNGYTF. DNA of the CDR3: TGTGCCAGCAGTGAAGACCGCAGGGTGCATAATGGCTACACCTTC.

The CDR3: CASSLAPAEQYF. The CDR3, as DNA: TGCGCCAGCAGCTTGGCCCCGGCTGAGCAGTACTTC. The chain employs TRBV5-1 and TRBJ2-7; D remains unclear. Germline CDR1 is SGHRS and CDR2 is YFSETQ. The length of the CDR3 is 12 residues. Deletions cut 0 bases from V and 7 bases from J, with 8 bases between.

This clonotype has at least ten counts. V gene TRBV7-3 combines with J gene TRBJ1-1; D gene unclear. Germline V gene data show CDR1 as SGHTA and CDR2 as FQGTGA. There are 14 residues in the CDR3. With 4 bases removed from V and 3 bases from J, the gap between germline ends came to 12 bases. As DNA, the CDR3 is TGTGCCAGCAGCTCGGACCGAAGTGACACTGAAGCTTTCTTT. Its protein is CASSSDRSDTEAFF.

This clonotype was detected only a few times. The V gene is TRBV6-2 or TRBV6-3, the J gene TRBJ2-2; no reliable D call. The length of the CDR3 is 15 residues. The V end lost 6 bases, the J end lost 2 bases, and 13 bases lay between the germline ends. CDR1 is MNHEY, CDR2 SVGEGT, per germline. CDR3 sequence (DNA): TGTGCCAGCAGCGAAAGAGGCGATAACACCGGGGAGCTGTTTTTT. Protein sequence: CASSERGDNTGELFF.

This clonotype was counted ten times or more. CDR3 sequence: CSARPGLAAKDEQFF. CDR3 nucleotides: TGCAGTGCTAGACCGGGACTAGCGGCAAAGGATGAGCAGTTCTTC. The V call is TRBV20-1, the J call TRBJ2-1; TRBD2 agrees at 11 bases. V lost 2 bases, J lost 8 bases, and 8 bases stayed unmatched. The germline gives CDR1 DFQATT, CDR2 SNEGSKA (reference sequence). This CDR3 is built from 15 residues.

The chain combines TRBV7-9 with TRBJ2-7; TRBD2 agrees at 7 bases. The CDR3 spans 15 residues. The J segment lost 3 bases and the V segment lost 5 bases, leaving 10 bases of the junction unmatched. In germline, CDR1 is SEHNR, CDR2 FQNEAQ (reference sequence). The CDR3 DNA follows: TGTGCCAGCAGCCACTCGGGAGCGGGATACTACGAGCAGTACTTC. Amino acid sequence: CASSHSGAGYYEQYF.